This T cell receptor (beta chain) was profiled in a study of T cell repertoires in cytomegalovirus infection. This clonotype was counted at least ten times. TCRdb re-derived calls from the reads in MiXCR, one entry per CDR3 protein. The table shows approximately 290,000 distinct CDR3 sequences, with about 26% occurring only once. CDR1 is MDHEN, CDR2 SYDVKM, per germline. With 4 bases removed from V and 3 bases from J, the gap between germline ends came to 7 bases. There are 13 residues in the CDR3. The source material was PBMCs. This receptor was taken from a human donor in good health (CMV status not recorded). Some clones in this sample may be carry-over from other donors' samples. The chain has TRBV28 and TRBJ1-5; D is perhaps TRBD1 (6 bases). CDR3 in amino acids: CASSWDTNQPQHF. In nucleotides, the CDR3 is TGTGCCAGCAGTTGGGACACCAATCAGCCCCAGCATTTT.